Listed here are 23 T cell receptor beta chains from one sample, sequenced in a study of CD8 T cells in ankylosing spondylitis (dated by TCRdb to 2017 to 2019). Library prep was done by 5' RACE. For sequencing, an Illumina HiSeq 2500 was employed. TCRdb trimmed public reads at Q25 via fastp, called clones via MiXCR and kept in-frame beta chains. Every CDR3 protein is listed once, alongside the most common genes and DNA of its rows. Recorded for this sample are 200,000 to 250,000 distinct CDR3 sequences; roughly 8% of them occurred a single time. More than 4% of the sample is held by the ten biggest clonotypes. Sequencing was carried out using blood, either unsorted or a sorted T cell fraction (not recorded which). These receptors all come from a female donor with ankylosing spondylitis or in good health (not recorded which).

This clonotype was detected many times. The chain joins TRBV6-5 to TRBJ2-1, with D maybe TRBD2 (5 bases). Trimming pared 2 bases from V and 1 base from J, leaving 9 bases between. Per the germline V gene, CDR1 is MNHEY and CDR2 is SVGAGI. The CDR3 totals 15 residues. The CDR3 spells CASSYRLASYNEQFF. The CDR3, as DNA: TGTGCCAGCAGTTACCGATTAGCGTCCTACAATGAGCAGTTCTTC.

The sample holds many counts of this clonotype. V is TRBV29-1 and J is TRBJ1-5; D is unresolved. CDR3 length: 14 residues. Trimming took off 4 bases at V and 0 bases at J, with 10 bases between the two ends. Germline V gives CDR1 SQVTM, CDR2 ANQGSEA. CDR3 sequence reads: CSVGSAHSNQPQHF. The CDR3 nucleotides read TGCAGCGTTGGTTCAGCCCATAGCAATCAGCCCCAGCATTTT.

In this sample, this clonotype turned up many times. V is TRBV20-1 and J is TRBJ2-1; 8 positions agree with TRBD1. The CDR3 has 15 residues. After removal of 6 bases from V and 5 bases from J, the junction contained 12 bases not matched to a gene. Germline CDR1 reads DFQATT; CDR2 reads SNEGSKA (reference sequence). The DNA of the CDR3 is TGCAGTGCCTCCCGTGGACAGGGACCCCACAATGAGCAGTTCTTC. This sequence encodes CSASRGQGPHNEQFF.

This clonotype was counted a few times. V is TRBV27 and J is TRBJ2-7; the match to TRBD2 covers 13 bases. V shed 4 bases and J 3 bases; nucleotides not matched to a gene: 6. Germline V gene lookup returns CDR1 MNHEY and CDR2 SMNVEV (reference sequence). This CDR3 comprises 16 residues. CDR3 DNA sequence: TGTGCCAGCAGTTCCGGGACTAGCGGGACTTACTACGAGCAGTACTTC. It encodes CASSSGTSGTYYEQYF.

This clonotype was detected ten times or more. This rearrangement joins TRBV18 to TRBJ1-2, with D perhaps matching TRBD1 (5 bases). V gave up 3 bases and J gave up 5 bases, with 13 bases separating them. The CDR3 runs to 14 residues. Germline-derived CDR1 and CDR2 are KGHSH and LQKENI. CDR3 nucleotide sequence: TGTGCCAGCTCACCTCAGGGCTTGGGGTATGGCTACACCTTC. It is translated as CASSPQGLGYGYTF.

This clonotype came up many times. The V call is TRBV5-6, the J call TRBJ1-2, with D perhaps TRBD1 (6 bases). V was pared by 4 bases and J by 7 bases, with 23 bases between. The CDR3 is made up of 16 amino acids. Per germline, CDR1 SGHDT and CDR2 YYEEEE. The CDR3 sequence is CASSGETGSSMSGYTF. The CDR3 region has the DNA TGTGCCAGCAGCGGGGAAACAGGGTCGAGTATGTCTGGCTACACCTTC. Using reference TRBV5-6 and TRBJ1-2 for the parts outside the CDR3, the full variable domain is DAGVTQSPTHLIKTRGQQVTLRCSPKSGHDTVSWYQQALGQGPQFIFQYYEEEERQRGNFPDRFSGHQFPNYSSELNVNALLLGDSALYLCASSGETGSSMSGYTFGSGTRLTVV.

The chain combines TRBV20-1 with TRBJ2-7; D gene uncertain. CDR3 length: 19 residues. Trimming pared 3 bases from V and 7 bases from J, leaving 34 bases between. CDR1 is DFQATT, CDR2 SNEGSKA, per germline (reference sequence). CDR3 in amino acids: CSASHVKGWDTAGITEQYF. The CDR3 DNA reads TGCAGTGCTAGTCACGTGAAGGGTTGGGATACAGCTGGAATCACGGAGCAGTACTTC.

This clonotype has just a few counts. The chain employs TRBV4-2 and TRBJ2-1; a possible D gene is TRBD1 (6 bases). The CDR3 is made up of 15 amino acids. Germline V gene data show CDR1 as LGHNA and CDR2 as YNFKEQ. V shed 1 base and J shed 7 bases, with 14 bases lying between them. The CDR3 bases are TGTGCCAGCAGCCAAGGAGAGGTCAGGGGAAATGAGCAGTTCTTC. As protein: CASSQGEVRGNEQFF.

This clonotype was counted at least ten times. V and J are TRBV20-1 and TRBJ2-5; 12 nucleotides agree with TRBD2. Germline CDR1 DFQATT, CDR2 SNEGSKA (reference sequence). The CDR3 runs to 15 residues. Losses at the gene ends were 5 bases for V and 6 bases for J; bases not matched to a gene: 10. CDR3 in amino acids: CSAFRTSGNPKTQYF. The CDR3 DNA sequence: TGCAGTGCTTTCCGGACTAGCGGGAACCCCAAGACCCAGTACTTC.

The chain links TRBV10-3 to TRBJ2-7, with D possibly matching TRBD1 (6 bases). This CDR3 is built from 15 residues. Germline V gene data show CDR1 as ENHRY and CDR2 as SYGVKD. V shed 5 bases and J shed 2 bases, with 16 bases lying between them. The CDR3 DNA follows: TGTGCCATCAGTTCTCAGCACAGGGCCACCTACGAGCAGTACTTC. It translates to CAISSQHRATYEQYF.

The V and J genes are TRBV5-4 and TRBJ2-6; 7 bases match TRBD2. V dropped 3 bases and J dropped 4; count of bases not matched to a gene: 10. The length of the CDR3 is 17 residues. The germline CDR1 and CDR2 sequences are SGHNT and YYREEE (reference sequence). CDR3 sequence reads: CASSWGGESLGANVLTF. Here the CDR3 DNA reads TGTGCCAGCAGCTGGGGGGGGGAAAGTCTGGGGGCCAACGTCCTGACTTTC.

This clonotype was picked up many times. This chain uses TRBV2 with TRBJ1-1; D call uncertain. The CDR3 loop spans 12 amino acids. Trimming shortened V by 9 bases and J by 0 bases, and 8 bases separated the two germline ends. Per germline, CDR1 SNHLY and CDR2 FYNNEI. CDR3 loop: CASGFLNTEAFF. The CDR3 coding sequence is TGTGCCAGTGGGTTCTTGAACACTGAAGCTTTCTTT.

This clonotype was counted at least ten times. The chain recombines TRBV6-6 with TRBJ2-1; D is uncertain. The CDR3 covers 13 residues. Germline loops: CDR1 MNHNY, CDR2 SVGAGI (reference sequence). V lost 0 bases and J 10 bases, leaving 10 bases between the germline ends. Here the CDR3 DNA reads TGTGCCAGCAGTTACTCGATTCTGGGGGAGCAGTTCTTC. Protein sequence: CASSYSILGEQFF.

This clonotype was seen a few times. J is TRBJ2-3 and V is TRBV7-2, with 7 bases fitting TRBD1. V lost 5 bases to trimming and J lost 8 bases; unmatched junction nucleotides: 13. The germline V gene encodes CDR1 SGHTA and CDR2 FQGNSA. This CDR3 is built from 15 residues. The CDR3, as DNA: TGTGCCAGCAGCGCCGCGACAGGGTATCATGCTACGCAGTATTTT. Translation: CASSAATGYHATQYF.

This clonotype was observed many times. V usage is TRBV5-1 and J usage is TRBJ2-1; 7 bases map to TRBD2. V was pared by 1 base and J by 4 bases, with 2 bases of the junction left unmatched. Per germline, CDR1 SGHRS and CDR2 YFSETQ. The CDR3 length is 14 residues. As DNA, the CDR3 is TGCGCCAGCAGCTTGTTCGGGGGGTACAATGAGCAGTTCTTC. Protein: CASSLFGGYNEQFF.

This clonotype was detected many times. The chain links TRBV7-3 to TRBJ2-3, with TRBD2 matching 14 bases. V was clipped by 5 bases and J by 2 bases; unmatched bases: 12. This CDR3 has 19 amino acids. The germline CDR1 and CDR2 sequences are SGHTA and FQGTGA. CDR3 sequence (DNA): TGTGCCAGCAGCCCCATCCCGGGGACTAGCGGGAGTGACACAGATACGCAGTATTTT. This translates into CASSPIPGTSGSDTDTQYF.

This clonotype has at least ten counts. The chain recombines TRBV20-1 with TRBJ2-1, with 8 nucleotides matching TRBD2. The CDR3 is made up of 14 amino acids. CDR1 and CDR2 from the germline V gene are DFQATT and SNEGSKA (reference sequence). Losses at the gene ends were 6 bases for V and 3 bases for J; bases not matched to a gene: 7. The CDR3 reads CSAIAGTGYNEQFF. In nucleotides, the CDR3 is TGCAGTGCCATAGCGGGAACGGGCTACAATGAGCAGTTCTTC.

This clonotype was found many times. The CDR3 spells CAISSGSRDEQFF. The CDR3 DNA reads as TGTGCCATCTCTAGCGGGAGTAGGGATGAGCAGTTCTTC. The gene calls are TRBV10-3 and TRBJ2-1; 10 nucleotides line up with TRBD2. Germline values: CDR1 ENHRY, CDR2 SYGVKD. Unmatched junction bases numbered 6, after V lost 8 bases and J lost 8 bases. CDR3 length equals 13 residues.

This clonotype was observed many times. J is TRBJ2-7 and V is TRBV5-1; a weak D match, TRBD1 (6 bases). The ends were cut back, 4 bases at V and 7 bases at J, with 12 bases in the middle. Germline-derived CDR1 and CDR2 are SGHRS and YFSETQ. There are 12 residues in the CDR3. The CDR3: CASSPPGTEQYF. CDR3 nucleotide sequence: TGCGCCAGCAGCCCACCCGGGACAGAGCAGTACTTC.

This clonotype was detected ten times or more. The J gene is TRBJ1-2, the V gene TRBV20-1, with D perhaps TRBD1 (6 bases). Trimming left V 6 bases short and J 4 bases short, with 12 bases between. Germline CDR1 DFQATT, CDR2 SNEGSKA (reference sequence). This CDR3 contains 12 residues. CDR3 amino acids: CSAPTGTYGYTF. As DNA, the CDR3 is TGCAGTGCCCCGACAGGAACCTATGGCTACACCTTC.

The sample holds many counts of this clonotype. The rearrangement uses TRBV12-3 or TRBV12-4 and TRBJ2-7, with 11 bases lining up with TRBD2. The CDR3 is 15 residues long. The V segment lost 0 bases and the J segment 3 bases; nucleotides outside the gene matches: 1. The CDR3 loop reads CASSLALAGGYEQYF. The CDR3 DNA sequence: TGTGCCAGCAGTTTAGCCCTAGCGGGAGGCTACGAGCAGTACTTC.

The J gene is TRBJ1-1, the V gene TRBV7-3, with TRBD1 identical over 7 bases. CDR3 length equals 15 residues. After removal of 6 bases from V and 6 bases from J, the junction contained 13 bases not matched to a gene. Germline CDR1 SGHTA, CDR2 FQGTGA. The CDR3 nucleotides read TGTGCCAGCAGACAGGGGAGGGGGCGGGACGCTGAAGCTTTCTTT. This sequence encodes CASRQGRGRDAEAFF.

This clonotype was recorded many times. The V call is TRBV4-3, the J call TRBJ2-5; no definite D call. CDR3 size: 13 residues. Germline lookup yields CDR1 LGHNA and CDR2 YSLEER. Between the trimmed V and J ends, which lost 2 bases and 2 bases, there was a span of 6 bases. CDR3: CASSQLGQETQYF. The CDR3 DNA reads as TGCGCCAGCAGCCAACTCGGTCAAGAGACCCAGTACTTC.